The 28 T cell receptor beta chains in this list originate from one sample, sequenced in a study of beta chain features in type 1 diabetes. TCRB transcripts that were expressed got sequenced, as all of the isolated RNA had been reverse transcribed. The protocol was immunoSEQ multiplex PCR, while the TCRdb copy is restricted to in-frame clones and leaves out a portion. Of some 900,000 clones in the sample, about a sixth were seen once. Sequencing was done on a sample of naive CD4+ T cells from blood. The receptors come from a woman aged 18-29 years in good health.

The chain has TRBV10-3 and TRBJ1-1; no clear D gene. V lost 2 bases to trimming and J lost 7 bases, with 14 bases between them. CDR1 is ENHRY and CDR2 is SYGVKD in the germline V gene. The length of the CDR3 is 14 residues. The CDR3 sequence: CAISEARATREAFF. In DNA form, the CDR3 reads TGTGCCATCAGTGAGGCCAGAGCAACTCGTGAAGCTTTCTTT.

The chain has TRBV28 and TRBJ1-2; D may be TRBD1 (6 bases). The CDR3 has 15 residues. Trimming pared 2 bases from V and 6 bases from J, leaving 16 bases between. The germline gives CDR1 MDHEN, CDR2 SYDVKM. DNA of the CDR3: TGTGCCAGCAGTTTAGGGTCTGCAGGGGAGGATGGCTACACCTTC. It translates to CASSLGSAGEDGYTF.

The chain carries TRBV18 and TRBJ1-3; D is uncertain. Deletions cut 3 bases from V and 3 bases from J, with 9 bases between. Germline CDR1 reads KGHSH; CDR2 reads LQKENI. The CDR3 covers 14 residues. CDR3 protein: CASSPLQVGNTIYF. The CDR3, as DNA: TGTGCCAGCTCACCCCTCCAGGTTGGAAACACCATATATTTT.

With regard to this clone: Different DNA sequences within this sample yield the same CDR3. The V call is TRBV9, the J call TRBJ2-1; maybe TRBD2 (5 bases). There are 16 residues in the CDR3. The V end lost 0 bases, the J end lost 0 bases, and 10 bases lay between the germline ends. The germline V gene encodes CDR1 SGDLS and CDR2 YYNGEE. The chain's CDR3 is CASSVAGSGSYNEQFF. The CDR3 DNA reads TGTGCCAGCAGCGTAGCGGGATCGGGCTCCTACAATGAGCAGTTCTTC.

This clone was observed a handful of times. V usage is TRBV19 and J usage is TRBJ2-5, with D uncertain. Germline V gene data show CDR1 as LNHDA and CDR2 as SQIVND (reference sequence). V was trimmed by 6 bases and J by 2 bases, leaving 16 bases between them. The length of the CDR3 is 15 residues. The DNA for the CDR3 is TGTGCCAGTAGCCCATTGGGCCTGTATCAAGAGACCCAGTACTTC. Protein: CASSPLGLYQETQYF.

This clone was picked up a small number of times. The J gene is TRBJ1-2, the V gene TRBV6-6; no reliable D call. Germline assignment: CDR1 MNHNY and CDR2 SVGAGI (reference sequence). The CDR3 sequence is 13 residues long. V lost 0 bases and J lost 6, with 8 bases in between. The CDR3 region is CASSYSSVDGYTF. Here the CDR3 DNA reads TGTGCCAGCAGTTACTCTAGCGTCGATGGCTACACCTTC.

This clone showed up just a few times. The chain couples TRBV10-3 to TRBJ2-2, with D maybe TRBD2 (5 bases). Trimming took off 4 bases at V and 9 bases at J, with 9 bases between the two ends. The length of the CDR3 is 12 residues. Germline assignment: CDR1 ENHRY and CDR2 SYGVKD. The CDR3 sequence: CAISAGERELFF. The DNA for the CDR3 is TGTGCCATCAGTGCCGGGGAGAGGGAGCTGTTTTTT.

In its sample, this clone was seen once. In nucleotides, the CDR3 is TGTGCCAGCAGCCGCGATGCAGTCGGCGAGCAGTACTTC. Its translation: CASSRDAVGEQYF. The gene calls are TRBV11-2 and TRBJ2-7; no clear D gene. Germline V lookup: CDR1 SGHAT, CDR2 FQNNGV. V lost 5 bases, J lost 6 bases, and 14 bases lay in between. The CDR3 is 13 residues long.

This clone was recorded a few times. The rearrangement joins TRBV11-2 to TRBJ2-2; D perhaps matches TRBD1 (5 bases). CDR1 is SGHAT and CDR2 is FQNNGV in the germline V gene. The length of the CDR3 is 15 residues. The ends were cut back, 1 base at V and 3 bases at J, with 9 bases in the middle. The CDR3 here is CASSLVTDHTGELFF. CDR3 sequence (DNA): TGTGCCAGCAGCTTAGTGACAGATCACACCGGGGAGCTGTTTTTT.

This clone was observed a few times. The chain combines TRBV19 with TRBJ2-7, with D tentatively TRBD2 (5 bases). The ends were cut back, 5 bases at V and 1 base at J, with 18 bases in the middle. The length of the CDR3 is 16 residues. In germline, CDR1 is LNHDA, CDR2 SQIVND (reference sequence). The CDR3 sequence: CASSPRRAAASYEQYF. The CDR3 nucleotides are TGTGCCAGTAGTCCACGACGGGCAGCGGCTTCCTACGAGCAGTACTTC. The full variable domain, with the rest looked up from reference TRBV19 and TRBJ2-7, is DGGITQSPKYLFRKEGQNVTLSCEQNLNHDAMYWYRQDPGQGLRLIYYSQIVNDFQKGDIAEGYSVSREKKESFPLTVTSAQKNPTAFYLCASSPRRAAASYEQYFGPGTRLTVT.

This clone was picked up a small number of times. Here the CDR3 DNA reads TGTGCCAGCAGTTACTCGACAGGGGGCGAGCAGTACTTC. Protein product: CASSYSTGGEQYF. The V call is TRBV6-6, the J call TRBJ2-7; 9 nucleotides align to TRBD1. Germline lookup yields CDR1 MNHNY and CDR2 SVGAGI (reference sequence). This CDR3 has 13 amino acids. With 0 bases clipped from V and 6 bases from J, the junction kept 0 bases outside the gene matches.

This clone was observed a handful of times. CDR3 sequence: CAISESARAETQYF. CDR3 DNA sequence: TGTGCCATCAGTGAGTCCGCGCGTGCGGAGACCCAGTACTTC. The genes are TRBV10-3 and TRBJ2-5; D is undetermined. Trimming cost V 0 bases and J 5 bases, with 10 bases left between them. The CDR3 is 14 residues long. Looked up from germline, CDR1 is ENHRY and CDR2 is SYGVKD.

This clone was picked up a small number of times. At one of its ends the junction is not consistent with the germline gene, which may arise from a read error. The rearrangement joins TRBV7-7 to TRBJ2-1; the D is unclear. There are 13 residues in the CDR3. CDR1 is SSHAT and CDR2 is FNYEAQ in the germline V gene (reference sequence). CDR3 in amino acids: CASSLDAHNEQFF. CDR3 in DNA: TGTGCTAGCAGCTTAGACGCACACAATGAGCAGTTCTTC.

J is TRBJ2-7 and V is TRBV4-3; no clear D. In germline, CDR1 is LGHNA, CDR2 YSLEER. V shed 2 bases and J shed 2 bases, with 10 bases lying between them. There are 14 residues in the CDR3. The CDR3, as DNA: TGCGCCAGCAGCCAACAAGACGGTCCCTACGAGCAGTACTTC. Translating it yields CASSQQDGPYEQYF.

The rearrangement uses TRBV13 and TRBJ1-2, with 7 positions matching TRBD1. Germline-derived CDR1 and CDR2 are PRHDT and FYEKMQ (reference sequence). V trimming: 6 bases; J trimming: 4 bases; junction bases outside the gene matches: 8. The length of the CDR3 is 14 residues. CDR3 loop: CASSYRGPSYGYTF. The CDR3 DNA follows: TGTGCCAGCAGTTACAGGGGACCCTCCTATGGCTACACCTTC.

This clone has a single count. The chain joins TRBV6-4 to TRBJ1-2, with 7 bases that match TRBD1. The CDR3 runs 15 residues. Looked up from germline, CDR1 is MRHNA and CDR2 is SNTAGT. Trimming cost V 0 bases and J 5 bases; bases outside gene matches: 6. CDR3 sequence (DNA): TGTGCCAGCAGTGACTCCTACAGGGGTCGGTATGGCTACACCTTC. This sequence encodes CASSDSYRGRYGYTF.

This chain joins TRBV20-1 and TRBJ2-5; D call uncertain. Germline CDR1 and CDR2: DFQATT and SNEGSKA (reference sequence). This CDR3 has 11 residues. Trimming cost V 4 bases and J 7 bases, with 10 bases left between them. The CDR3 protein is CSATEWVTQYF. For the CDR3, the DNA is TGCAGTGCTACGGAGTGGGTGACCCAGTACTTC.

This clone has just a few counts. The chain joins TRBV7-2 to TRBJ2-2; D is possibly TRBD1 (6 bases). CDR1 is SGHTA, CDR2 FQGNSA, per germline. The CDR3 consists of 15 residues. V lost 6 bases to trimming and J lost 7 bases, with 18 bases between them. The CDR3 sequence is CASSRTALYRGELFF. DNA of the CDR3: TGTGCCAGCAGTCGGACAGCGCTGTATCGCGGGGAGCTGTTTTTT.

The chain links TRBV2 to TRBJ1-5, with D possibly TRBD1 on 6 matching bases. The CDR3 consists of 16 residues. Germline CDR1 SNHLY, CDR2 FYNNEI. The V and J ends lost 3 bases and 2 bases respectively, with 14 bases between them. Here the CDR3 reads CASSDGDRRGNQPQHF. The CDR3 bases are TGTGCCAGCAGTGATGGAGACAGGCGGGGCAATCAGCCCCAGCATTTT.

This clone showed up just a few times. The chain joins TRBV13 to TRBJ2-7; 7 bases fit TRBD1. Trimming took 5 bases from V and 2 from J; bases not matched to a gene: 12. Looked up from germline, CDR1 is PRHDT and CDR2 is FYEKMQ (reference sequence). The length of the CDR3 is 16 residues. The CDR3: CASSPRQGSPTYEQYF. CDR3 coding DNA: TGTGCCAGCAGCCCCAGACAGGGATCTCCAACCTACGAGCAGTACTTC.

The rearrangement joins TRBV29-1 to TRBJ2-3; no clear D gene. With 0 bases removed from V and 2 bases from J, the gap between germline ends came to 3 bases. There are 12 residues in the CDR3. Looked up from germline, CDR1 is SQVTM and CDR2 is ANQGSEA. The CDR3 DNA sequence: TGCAGCGTTGAAGAGAACACAGATACGCAGTATTTT. Translated, it gives CSVEENTDTQYF.

The V and J genes are TRBV9 and TRBJ2-1; no definite D call. Looked up from germline, CDR1 is SGDLS and CDR2 is YYNGEE. V lost 4 bases and J lost 6, with 14 bases in between. This CDR3 comprises 14 residues. The CDR3 bases are TGTGCCAGCAGCAAGCGTCTGGGGTTCAATGAGCAGTTCTTC. Its protein product is CASSKRLGFNEQFF.

This clone was seen a handful of times. CDR3 in DNA: TGTGCCAGCAGTTCGGACAGGGGGCTTACCTACAATGAGCAGTTCTTC. It is translated as CASSSDRGLTYNEQFF. The V call is TRBV2, the J call TRBJ2-1, with 11 bases lining up with TRBD1. There are 16 residues in the CDR3. Trimming cost V 5 bases and J 2 bases; bases outside gene matches: 5. CDR1 SNHLY and CDR2 FYNNEI come from the germline V gene.

This clone was counted only a few times. The chain joins TRBV4-2 to TRBJ2-2; D is unclear. Germline CDR1 and CDR2: LGHNA and YNFKEQ. CDR3 length equals 14 residues. V lost 5 bases to trimming and J lost 1 base, with 8 bases between them. The CDR3 sequence is CASSSPMNTGELFF. CDR3 coding DNA: TGTGCCAGCAGCTCCCCCATGAACACCGGGGAGCTGTTTTTT.

This clone was counted a few times. The chain is built from TRBV29-1 and TRBJ1-4, with a possible D match to TRBD1 (5 bases). Germline V gives CDR1 SQVTM, CDR2 ANQGSEA. Trimming pared 1 base from V and 0 bases from J, leaving 12 bases between. This CDR3 comprises 16 residues. This chain's CDR3 is CSVEVGGVATNEKLFF. CDR3 DNA: TGCAGCGTTGAAGTGGGGGGTGTTGCAACTAATGAAAAACTGTTTTTT. The variable domain in full, with the rest retrieved from reference TRBV29-1 and TRBJ1-4, is SAVISQKPSRDICQRGTSLTIQCQVDSQVTMMFWYRQQPGQSLTLIATANQGSEATYESGFVIDKFPISRPNLTFSTLTVSNMSPEDSSIYLCSVEVGGVATNEKLFFGSGTQLSVL.

The sample holds a few counts of this clone. J is TRBJ2-1 and V is TRBV7-2; D gene ambiguous. From germline, CDR1 is SGHTA and CDR2 FQGNSA. This CDR3 region has 13 residues. Trimming left V 3 bases short and J 8 bases short, with 11 bases between. CDR3 bases: TGTGCCAGCAGCTTTATTAGAAAGGATGAGCAGTTCTTC. This translates into CASSFIRKDEQFF.

The rearrangement uses TRBV5-1 and TRBJ2-1; 14 nucleotides line up with TRBD2. Germline V gene lookup returns CDR1 SGHRS and CDR2 YFSETQ. Trimming removed 4 bases from V and 7 bases from J; junction bases left unmatched: 4. CDR3 size: 15 residues. The CDR3 DNA follows: TGCGCCAGCAGCCTAGGGACTAGCGGGAGTAATGAGCAGTTCTTC. Translating gives CASSLGTSGSNEQFF.

A few counts support this clone. The chain has TRBV10-3 and TRBJ2-5; 7 bases are a match to TRBD2. This CDR3 has 15 residues. Germline assignment: CDR1 ENHRY and CDR2 SYGVKD. V lost 2 bases to trimming and J lost 4 bases; unmatched junction nucleotides: 7. The CDR3: CAISEMFGGGETQYF. CDR3 DNA sequence: TGTGCCATCAGTGAGATGTTTGGGGGGGGAGAGACCCAGTACTTC.